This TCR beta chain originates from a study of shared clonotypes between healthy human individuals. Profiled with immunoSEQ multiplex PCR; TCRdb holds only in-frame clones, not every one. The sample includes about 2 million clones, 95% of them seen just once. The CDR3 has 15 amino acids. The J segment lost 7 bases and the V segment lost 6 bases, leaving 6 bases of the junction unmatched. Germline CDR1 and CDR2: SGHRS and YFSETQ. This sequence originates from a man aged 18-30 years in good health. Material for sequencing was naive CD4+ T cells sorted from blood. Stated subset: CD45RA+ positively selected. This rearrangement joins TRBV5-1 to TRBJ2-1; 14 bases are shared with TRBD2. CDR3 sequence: CASNGLAGGPNEQFF. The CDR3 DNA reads TGCGCCAGCAATGGACTAGCGGGGGGACCGAATGAGCAGTTCTTC.